This passage covers 3 T cell receptor beta chains from one sample sequenced in a study of T-cell memory formation after mild COVID-19. One entry per CDR3 protein results from TCRdb running MiXCR on the 5' RACE reads. The data hold some 250,000 distinct CDR3 sequences, with roughly 18% observed a single time. The specimen sequenced was PBMCs or a T cell subset sorted from them (not recorded which). The receptors derive from a man between 18 and 35 years old who had mild COVID-19 (a few samples of this study predate the infection). Cell type and time point are not known.

To note about this clonotype: This could be a read error, since a much larger clone is one nucleotide away. The rearrangement uses TRBV7-9 and TRBJ2-3, with D hard to call. This CDR3 is built from 14 residues. V was pared by 1 base and J by 0 bases, with 5 bases between. CDR1 SEHNR and CDR2 FQNEAQ come from the germline V gene (reference sequence). The CDR3 nucleotides read TGTGCCAGCAGCTTAGTTACTAGCACAGATACGCAGTATTTT. Translating gives CASSLVTSTDTQYF.

The CDR3 coding sequence is TGCGCCAGCAGCCAAGATATGTCCTCCACTAACTATGGCTACACCTTC. It encodes CASSQDMSSTNYGYTF. The chain joins TRBV4-3 to TRBJ1-2; no reliable D call. V was pared by 0 bases and J by 0 bases, with 11 bases between. Germline V gives CDR1 LGHNA, CDR2 YSLEER. The CDR3 contains 16 residues.

This clonotype was counted a few times. The chain couples TRBV10-3 to TRBJ2-2, with D unresolved. Trimming stripped 7 bases from V and 0 bases from J, with 12 bases between. Germline V gene sequence: CDR1 ENHRY, CDR2 SYGVKD. This CDR3 has 15 residues. The CDR3 loop is CAITQDGSNTGELFF. The CDR3 region has the DNA TGTGCCATCACCCAGGACGGCTCGAACACCGGGGAGCTGTTTTTT.